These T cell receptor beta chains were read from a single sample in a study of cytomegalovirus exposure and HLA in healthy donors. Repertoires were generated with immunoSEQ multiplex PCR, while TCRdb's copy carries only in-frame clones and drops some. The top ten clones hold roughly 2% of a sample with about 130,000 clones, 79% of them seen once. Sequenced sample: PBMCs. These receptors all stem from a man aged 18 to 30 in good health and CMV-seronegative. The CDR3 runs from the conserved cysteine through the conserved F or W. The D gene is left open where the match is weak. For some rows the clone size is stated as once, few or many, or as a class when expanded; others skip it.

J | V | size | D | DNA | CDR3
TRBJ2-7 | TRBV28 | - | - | TGTGCCAGCAGTTCCGAGTACGAGCAGTACTTC | CASSSEYEQYF
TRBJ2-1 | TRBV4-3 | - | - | TGCGCCAGCAGCCGCCAGAAGGAGGGAGGTGAGCAGTTCTTC | CASSRQKEGGEQFF
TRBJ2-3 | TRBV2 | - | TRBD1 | TGTGCCAGCAGCATGGGACAGGGCACAGATACGCAGTATTTT | CASSMGQGTDTQYF
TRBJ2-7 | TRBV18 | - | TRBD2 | TGTGCCAGCTCACCGACTAGCGGATACTACGAGCAGTACTTC | CASSPTSGYYEQYF
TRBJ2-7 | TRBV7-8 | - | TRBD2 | TGTGCCAGCAGCTTAGTAGCGGGAGCACTTTCTACCTCCTACGAGCAGTACTTC | CASSLVAGALSTSYEQYF
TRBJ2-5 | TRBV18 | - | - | TGTGCCAGCTCACCGGGCTACCAAGAGACCCAGTACTTC | CASSPGYQETQYF
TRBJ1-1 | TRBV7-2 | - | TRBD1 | TGTGCCAGCAGCTTAGTTCAGGGGGTTATAGGCACTGAAGCTTTCTTT | CASSLVQGVIGTEAFF
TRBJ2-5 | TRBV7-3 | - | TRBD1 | TGTGCCAGCAGTCAGGACAGGGGTGAGACCCAGTACTTC | CASSQDRGETQYF
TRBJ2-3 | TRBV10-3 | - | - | TGTGCCATCAGTGTCGAAGGGGTTGGAGATACGCAGTATTTT | CAISVEGVGDTQYF
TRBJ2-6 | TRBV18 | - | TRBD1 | TGTGCCAGCTCACCCCGGACAGGGGCCCTCTCTGGGGCCAACGTCCTGACTTTC | CASSPRTGALSGANVLTF
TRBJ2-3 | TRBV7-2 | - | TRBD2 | TGTGCCAGCAGCATCTACACTAGCGGGAGGGCGTCAGATACGCAGTATTTT | CASSIYTSGRASDTQYF
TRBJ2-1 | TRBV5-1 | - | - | TGCGCCAGCAGCTTGGCGGGAAGCTCCTACAATGAGCAGTTCTTC | CASSLAGSSYNEQFF
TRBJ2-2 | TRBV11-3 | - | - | TGTGCCAGCAGCTTCGGAGCGGACTCCACCGGGGAGCTGTTTTTT | CASSFGADSTGELFF
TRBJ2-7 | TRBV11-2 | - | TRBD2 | TGTGCCAGACACCAGACGGGAGGGCCTTACGAGCAGTACTTC | CARHQTGGPYEQYF
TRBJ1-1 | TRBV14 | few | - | TGTGCCAGCAGCTTAAGCCCTGAAGCTTTCTTT | CASSLSPEAFF
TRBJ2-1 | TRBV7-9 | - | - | TGTGCCAGCAGCTCGGTCCCCCCTATTGAGCAGTTCTTC | CASSSVPPIEQFF
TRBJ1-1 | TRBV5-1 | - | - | TGCGCCAGCAGCTTGGAGGGCAGGGAGGCCACTGAAGCTTTCTTT | CASSLEGREATEAFF
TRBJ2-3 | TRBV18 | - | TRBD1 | TGTGCCAGCTCACCAGACAGGGTTTACACAGATACGCAGTATTTT | CASSPDRVYTDTQYF
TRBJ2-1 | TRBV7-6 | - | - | TGTGCCAGCAGCCAGACAGGTTACAATGAGCAGTTCTTC | CASSQTGYNEQFF
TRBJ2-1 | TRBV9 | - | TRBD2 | TGTGCCAGCAGCCCTAGCGGGTCGGCCTACAATGAGCAGTTCTTC | CASSPSGSAYNEQFF
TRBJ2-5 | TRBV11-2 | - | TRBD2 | TGTGCCAGCAGCTTAGAATTAATAGCGGGAGGCCAAGAGACCCAGTACTTC | CASSLELIAGGQETQYF
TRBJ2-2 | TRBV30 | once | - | TGTGCCTGGAGTGTCGATGTCAGGAACACCGGGGAGCTGTTTTTT | CAWSVDVRNTGELFF
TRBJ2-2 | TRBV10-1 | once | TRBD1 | TGCGCCAGCAGCCAAGACAGGGGAAAGGCCACGAACACCGGGGAGCTGTTTTTT | CASSQDRGKATNTGELFF
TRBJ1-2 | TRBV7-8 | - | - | TGTGCCAGCAGCTTAGCACAGAACTATGGCTACACCTTC | CASSLAQNYGYTF
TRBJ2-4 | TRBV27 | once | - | TGTGCCAGCAGTTTCGGAGGTCCCAAAAACATTCAGTACTTC | CASSFGGPKNIQYF
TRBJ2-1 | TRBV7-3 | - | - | TGTGCCAGCAGCTCTCGTCGAGGTGATGAGCAGTTCTTC | CASSSRRGDEQFF
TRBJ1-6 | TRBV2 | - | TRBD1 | TGTGCCAGCAACCGACAGGGGAATTCACCCCTCCACTTT | CASNRQGNSPLHF
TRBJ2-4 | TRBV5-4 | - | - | TGTGCCAGCAGCAAAACCGGGGATACCAAAAACATTCAGTACTTC | CASSKTGDTKNIQYF
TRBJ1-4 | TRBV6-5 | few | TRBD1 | TGTGCCAGCAGGGTCGACAGGGCTGGTGAAAAACTGTTTTTT | CASRVDRAGEKLFF
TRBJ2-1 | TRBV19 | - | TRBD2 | TGTGCCAGTAAAAAGGCAAACGATCTAGCGGGAGGTGCCTACAATGAGCAGTTCTTC | CASKKANDLAGGAYNEQFF
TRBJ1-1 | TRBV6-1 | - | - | TGTGCCGGGACTTTAGCGACTGAAGCTTTCTTT | CAGTLATEAFF
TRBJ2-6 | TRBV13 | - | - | TGTGCCAGCAGCCCAACAGTAGGCCTTTCTGGGGCCAACGTCCTGACTTTC | CASSPTVGLSGANVLTF
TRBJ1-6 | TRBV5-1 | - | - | TGCGCCAGCAGCTTAGGACAGTCTGGGTATACCGATTCACCCCTCCACTTT | CASSLGQSGYTDSPLHF
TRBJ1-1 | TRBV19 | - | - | TGTGCCAGTAATCAGCAGGGTACTGAAGCTTTCTTT | CASNQQGTEAFF
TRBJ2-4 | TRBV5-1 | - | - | TGCGCCAGCAGCTTGGGGCCCGGGTTGGAAAACATTCAGTACTTC | CASSLGPGLENIQYF
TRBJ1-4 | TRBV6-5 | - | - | TGTGCCAGCAGACCCTGGGGGGGATCGGGCGAAAAACTGTTTTTT | CASRPWGGSGEKLFF
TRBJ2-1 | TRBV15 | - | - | TGTGCCACCAGCAGGACCCCGGAGGGTGACAATGAGCAGTTCTTC | CATSRTPEGDNEQFF
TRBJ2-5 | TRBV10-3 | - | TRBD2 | TGTGCCATCAGTGAAGACAGCGGGAGGTACCAAGAGACCCAGTACTTC | CAISEDSGRYQETQYF
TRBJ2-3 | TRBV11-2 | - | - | TGTGCCAGCAGCGTACTAGTAGATACGCAGTATTTT | CASSVLVDTQYF
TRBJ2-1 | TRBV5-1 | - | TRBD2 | TGCGCCAGCAGCTTGGATGGGACTAGCGGGAGGGCCTGGGAGTTCTTC | CASSLDGTSGRAWEFF
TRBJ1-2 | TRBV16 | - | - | TGTGCCAGCAGCCAACCGGGTGGGTGGTATGGCTACACCTTC | CASSQPGGWYGYTF
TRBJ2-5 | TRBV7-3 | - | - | TGTGCCAGCAGCTTATTACGGGTCTACCAAGAGACCCAGTACTTC | CASSLLRVYQETQYF
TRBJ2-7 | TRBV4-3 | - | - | TGCGCCAGCAGCCAAATGCCTCAGGTCTCCTACGAGCAGTACTTC | CASSQMPQVSYEQYF
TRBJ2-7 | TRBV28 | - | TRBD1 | TGTGCCAGCAGCACCCCAGCGCGGCAGGGGGACGTGTCCTACGAGCAGTACTTC | CASSTPARQGDVSYEQYF
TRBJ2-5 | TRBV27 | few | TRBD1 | TGTGCCAGCAGTGCCGGTCCCGGGACAGGAGAAGAGACCCAGTACTTC | CASSAGPGTGEETQYF
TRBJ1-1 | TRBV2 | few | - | TGTGCCAGCAAGGGGGACGAATCCGAAGCTTTCTTT | CASKGDESEAFF
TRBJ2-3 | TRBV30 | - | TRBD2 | TGTGCCTGGAGAAAGACTAGCGGCACAGATACGCAGTATTTT | CAWRKTSGTDTQYF
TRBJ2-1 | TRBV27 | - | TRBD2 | TGTGCCAGCAGTCGACTAGCGGGAAGCTCCTACAATGAGCAGTTCTTC | CASSRLAGSSYNEQFF
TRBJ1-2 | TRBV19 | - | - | TGTGCCAGTAGTATAGATCTTGGGCAGATCTATGGCTACACCTTC | CASSIDLGQIYGYTF
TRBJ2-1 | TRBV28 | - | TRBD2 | TGTGCCAGCCAAGAGGGTACTAGCGGAGACAATGAGCAGTTCTTC | CASQEGTSGDNEQFF
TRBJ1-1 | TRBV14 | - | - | TGTGCCAGCAGCCCTAACTTGAACACTGAAGCTTTCTTT | CASSPNLNTEAFF
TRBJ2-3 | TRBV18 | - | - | TGTGCCAGCTCACCACCTACATACACAGATACGCAGTATTTT | CASSPPTYTDTQYF
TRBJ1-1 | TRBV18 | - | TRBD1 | TGTGCCAGCGACACCGGGGGACAGATGAACACTGAAGCTTTCTTT | CASDTGGQMNTEAFF
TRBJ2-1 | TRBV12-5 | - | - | TGTGCTAGTGGTTTGGGGACTGGTTATAATACACATCAGCTCTTC | CASGLGTGYNTHQLF
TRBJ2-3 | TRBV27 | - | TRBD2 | TGTGCCAGCAGTTTAGTAGCGGGAGTCTCGGATACGCAGTATTTT | CASSLVAGVSDTQYF
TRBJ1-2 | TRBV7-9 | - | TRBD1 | TGTGCCAGCAGCTTTTGGTCCGGGACAGGGGACGGCTACACCTTC | CASSFWSGTGDGYTF